This T cell receptor (beta chain) was identified in a study of blood T cell repertoires in COVID-19. On the study more broadly: COVID-19 samples, acute and convalescent, were from the United States, Italy and Spain.

This CDR3 is 15 amino acids long. Trimming took off 6 bases at V and 0 bases at J, with 11 bases between the two ends. Germline V gene data show CDR1 as MNHEY and CDR2 as SVGAGI. Assay used: immunoSEQ multiplex PCR; TCRdb lists only in-frame clones, some missing. The sample has about 250,000 clones, roughly 82% seen once. The chain recombines TRBV6-5 with TRBJ1-4; D remains ambiguous. The sample comprised peripheral blood. This TCR came from a woman between 70 and 85 years old with acute or convalescent COVID-19. The CDR3 loop is CASSNYRATNEKLFF. The DNA of the CDR3 is TGTGCCAGCAGCAACTATCGGGCAACTAATGAAAAACTGTTTTTT.